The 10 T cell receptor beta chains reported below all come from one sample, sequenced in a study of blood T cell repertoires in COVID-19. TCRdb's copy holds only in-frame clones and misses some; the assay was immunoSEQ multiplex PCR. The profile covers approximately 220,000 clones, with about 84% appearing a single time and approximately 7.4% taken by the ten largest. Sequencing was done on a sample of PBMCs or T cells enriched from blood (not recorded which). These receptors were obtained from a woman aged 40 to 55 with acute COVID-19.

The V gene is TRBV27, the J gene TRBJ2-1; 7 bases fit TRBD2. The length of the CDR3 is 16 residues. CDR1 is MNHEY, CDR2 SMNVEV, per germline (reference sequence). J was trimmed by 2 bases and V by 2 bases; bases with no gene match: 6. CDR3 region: CASSLRGTTTYNEQFF. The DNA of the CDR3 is TGTGCCAGCAGTTTACGTGGGACTACCACCTACAATGAGCAGTTCTTC.

CDR3 nucleotide sequence: TGTGCCAGCAGTTTGTGGGGGGGGACTGAAGCTTTCTTT. Its translation: CASSLWGGTEAFF. The J gene is TRBJ1-1, the V gene TRBV12-3 or TRBV12-4; the D gene is possibly TRBD1 (5 bases). Trimming shortened V by 3 bases and J by 5 bases, and 10 bases separated the two germline ends. CDR3 length: 13 amino acids.

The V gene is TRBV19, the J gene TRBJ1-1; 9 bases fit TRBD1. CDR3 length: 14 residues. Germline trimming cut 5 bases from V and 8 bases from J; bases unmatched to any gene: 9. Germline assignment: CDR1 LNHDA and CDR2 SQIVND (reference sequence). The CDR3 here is CASSPRTGVLEAFF. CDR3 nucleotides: TGTGCCAGTAGTCCACGGACAGGGGTCCTCGAAGCTTTCTTT.

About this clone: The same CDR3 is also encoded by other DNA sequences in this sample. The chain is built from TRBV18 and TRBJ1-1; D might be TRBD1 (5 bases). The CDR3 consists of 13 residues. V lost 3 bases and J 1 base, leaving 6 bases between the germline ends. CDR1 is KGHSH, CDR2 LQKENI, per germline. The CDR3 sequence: CASSPGQNTEAFF. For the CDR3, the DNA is TGTGCCAGCTCACCCGGACAGAACACTGAAGCTTTCTTT. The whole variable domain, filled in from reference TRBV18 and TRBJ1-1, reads NAGVMQNPRHLVRRRGQEARLRCSPMKGHSHVYWYRQLPEEGLKFMVYLQKENIIDESGMPKERFSAEFPKEGPSILRIQQVVRGDSAAYFCASSPGQNTEAFFGQGTRLTVV.

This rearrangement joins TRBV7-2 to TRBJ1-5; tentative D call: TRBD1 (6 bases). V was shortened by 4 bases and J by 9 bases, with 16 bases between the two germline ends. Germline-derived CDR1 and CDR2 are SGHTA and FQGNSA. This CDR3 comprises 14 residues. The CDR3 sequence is CASSWEGGLGPQHF. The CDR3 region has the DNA TGTGCCAGCAGCTGGGAGGGGGGGCTAGGGCCCCAGCATTTT.

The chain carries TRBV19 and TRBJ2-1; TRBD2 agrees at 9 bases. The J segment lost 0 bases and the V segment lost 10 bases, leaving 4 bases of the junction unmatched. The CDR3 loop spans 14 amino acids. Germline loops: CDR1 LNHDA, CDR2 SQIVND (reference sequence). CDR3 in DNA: TGTGCCACAGCGGGAGGAAGCTCCTACAATGAGCAGTTCTTC. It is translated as CATAGGSSYNEQFF.

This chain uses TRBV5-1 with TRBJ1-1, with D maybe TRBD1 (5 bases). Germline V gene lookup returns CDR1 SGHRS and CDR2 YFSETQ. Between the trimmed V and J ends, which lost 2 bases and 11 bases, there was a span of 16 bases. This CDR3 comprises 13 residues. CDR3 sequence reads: CASSLSWQGGAFF. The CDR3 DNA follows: TGCGCCAGCAGCTTATCTTGGCAGGGTGGCGCTTTCTTT.

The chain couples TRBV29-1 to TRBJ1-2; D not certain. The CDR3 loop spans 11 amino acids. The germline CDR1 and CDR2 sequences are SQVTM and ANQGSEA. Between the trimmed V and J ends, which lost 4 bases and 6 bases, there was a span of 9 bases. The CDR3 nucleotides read TGCAGCGTTGGCGGAGGGCATGGCTACACCTTC. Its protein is CSVGGGHGYTF.

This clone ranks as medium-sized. The CDR3 nucleotides are TGTGCCAGCAGTGACTCGTCAGGGGCAGATACGCAGTATTTT. Translating it yields CASSDSSGADTQYF. This sequence joins TRBV6-4 and TRBJ2-3; D might be TRBD1 (6 bases). CDR1 and CDR2 from the germline V gene are MRHNA and SNTAGT. V lost 0 bases, J lost 4 bases, and 8 bases lay in between. CDR3 length: 14 amino acids.

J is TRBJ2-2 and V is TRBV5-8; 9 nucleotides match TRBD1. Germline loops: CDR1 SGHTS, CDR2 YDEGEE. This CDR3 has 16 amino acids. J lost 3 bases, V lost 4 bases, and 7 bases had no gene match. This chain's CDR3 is CASSLGQGWYTGELFF. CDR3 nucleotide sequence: TGTGCCAGCAGCCTCGGACAGGGGTGGTACACCGGGGAGCTGTTTTTT.